The clone carrying this T cell receptor beta chain occurred once. Its antigen is unidentified. V lost 5 bases and J 2 bases, leaving 17 bases between the germline ends. CDR1 and CDR2 (germline): SGHAT, FQNNGV. The CDR3 totals 16 residues. TCRdb redid the calling of the 5' RACE reads with MiXCR, one entry per CDR3 protein. The data show 110,000 or so distinct CDR3 sequences, 22% seen once. The data were taken from a study of T-cell memory formation after mild COVID-19. Study-wide results and caveats: Clones that contracted from day 15 to 85 had balanced CD4/CD8; later expanders were CD4+ biased. CD4+ contracting clones lay mainly in CM and EM, CD8+ ones in EMRA. Memory from before infection featured some responding clones, which suggests cross-reactive memory joined. Nothing confirmed that second-wave clones peaking on day 37 were specific for SARS-CoV-2.

The specimen was PBMCs or a T cell subset sorted from them (not recorded which). This sequence joins TRBV11-2 and TRBJ2-3, with D possibly being TRBD1 (6 bases). The sequence was collected from a man younger than 35 who had mild COVID-19 (a few samples of this study predate the infection). Cell type and time point are not known. CDR3 nucleotides: TGTGCCAGCAGCCACCGATTAGGGGGACCCACAGATACGCAGTATTTT. Translated, it gives CASSHRLGGPTDTQYF. Combining the CDR3 with reference TRBV11-2 and TRBJ2-3 gives the whole variable domain EAGVAQSPRYKIIEKRQSVAFWCNPISGHATLYWYQQILGQGPKLLIQFQNNGVVDDSQLPKDRFSAERLKGVDSTLKIQPAKLEDSAVYLCASSHRLGGPTDTQYFGPGTRLTVL.